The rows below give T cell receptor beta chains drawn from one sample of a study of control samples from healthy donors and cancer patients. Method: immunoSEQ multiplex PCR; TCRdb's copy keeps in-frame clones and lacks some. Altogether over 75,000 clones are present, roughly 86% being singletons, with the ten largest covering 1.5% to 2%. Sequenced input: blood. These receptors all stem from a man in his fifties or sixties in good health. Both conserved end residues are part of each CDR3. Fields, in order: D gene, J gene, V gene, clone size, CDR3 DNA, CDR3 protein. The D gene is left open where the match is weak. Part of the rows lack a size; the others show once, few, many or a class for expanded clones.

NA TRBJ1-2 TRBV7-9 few TGTGCCAGCAGCTCGTCAGGGTCGGGCTATGGCTACACCTTC CASSSSGSGYGYTF
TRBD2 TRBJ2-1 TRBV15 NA TGTGCCACCAGCACACGAGCGGGAGCATCAAATGAGCAGTTCTTC CATSTRAGASNEQFF
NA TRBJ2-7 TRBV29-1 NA TGCAGCGTTGAAGATCCGGCGGGGTCCCTCGAGCAGTACTTC CSVEDPAGSLEQYF
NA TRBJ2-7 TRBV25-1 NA TGTGCCAGCAGTGAGCAGGGGAACGAGCAGTACTTC CASSEQGNEQYF
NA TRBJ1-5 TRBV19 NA TGTGCCAGTACCAGGGAGTATAGTGGCAGGGTTGTGGATCAGCCCCAGCATTTT CASTREYSGRVVDQPQHF
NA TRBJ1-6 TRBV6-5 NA TGTGCCAGCAGTTACGAGGGGCTGAGGTATAATTCACCCCTCCACTTT CASSYEGLRYNSPLHF
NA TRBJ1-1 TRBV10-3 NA TGTGCCATCAGTGAGTCCGGGAGGGGGAACACTGAAGCTTTCTTT CAISESGRGNTEAFF
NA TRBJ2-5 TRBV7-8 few TGTGCCAGCAGCGGAGGGGGGGCCCAAGAGACCCAGTACTTC CASSGGGAQETQYF
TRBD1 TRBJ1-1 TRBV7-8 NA TGTGCCAGCAGACAAGGGACAGCCAACACTGAAGCTTTCTTT CASRQGTANTEAFF
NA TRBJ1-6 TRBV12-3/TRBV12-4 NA TGTGCCAGCAGTTTGAATTATAATTCACCCCTCCACTTT CASSLNYNSPLHF